The rows below give T cell receptor beta chains drawn from one sample of a study of CD8 T cells in ankylosing spondylitis. Each CDR3 protein is one row after TCRdb ran MiXCR on the 5' RACE reads. The data hold about 420,000 distinct CDR3 sequences, with 20% to 25% observed a single time. The specimen was blood, either unsorted or a sorted T cell fraction (not recorded which). These receptors were obtained from a male donor with ankylosing spondylitis. Each CDR3 is given with its conserved first and last residue. Fields, in order: J gene, D gene, clone size, V gene, CDR3 DNA, CDR3 protein. D genes are given only for firm matches. Only part of the rows carry a size: once, few, many, or a class if the clone is expanded.

J: TRBJ2-7; D: TRBD2; size: few; V: TRBV29-1; DNA: TGCAGCGTCCCTAGCGGGAGGCGGTACGAGCAGTACTTC; CDR3: CSVPSGRRYEQYF
J: TRBJ1-1; D: -; size: few; V: TRBV5-1; DNA: TGCGCCAGCAGCACTGGGGGAGGGGGGAACACTGAAGCTTTCTTT; CDR3: CASSTGGGGNTEAFF
J: TRBJ1-5; D: TRBD1; size: -; V: TRBV12-3/TRBV12-4; DNA: TGTGCCAGCAGTCCCGGGACAGGGTTACGAAGCAATCAGCCCCAGCATTTT; CDR3: CASSPGTGLRSNQPQHF
J: TRBJ1-5; D: -; size: -; V: TRBV2; DNA: TGTGCCAGCAGTGAAGAGGTTAGCGGGCCCCAGCATTTT; CDR3: CASSEEVSGPQHF
J: TRBJ2-3; D: -; size: few; V: TRBV6-2/TRBV6-3; DNA: TGTGCCAGCAGCCGCGGGACGACGCAGTATTTT; CDR3: CASSRGTTQYF
J: TRBJ2-5; D: TRBD2; size: -; V: TRBV28; DNA: TGTGCCAGCAGGGGGACTAGCGGCATCCAAGAGACCCAGTACTTC; CDR3: CASRGTSGIQETQYF
J: TRBJ2-1; D: TRBD2; size: -; V: TRBV20-1; DNA: TGCAGTGCACAGAAACTAGCGGGAGGTTACAATGAGCAGTTCTTC; CDR3: CSAQKLAGGYNEQFF
J: TRBJ2-2; D: -; size: -; V: TRBV7-3; DNA: TGTGCCAGCAGTCATAGGTCCGGGGAGCTGTTTTTT; CDR3: CASSHRSGELFF
J: TRBJ2-7; D: TRBD2; size: few; V: TRBV5-1; DNA: TGCGCCAGCAGCACCGGACTAGCGAACTCCTACGAGCAGTACTTC; CDR3: CASSTGLANSYEQYF
J: TRBJ1-3; D: -; size: many; V: TRBV11-2; DNA: TGTGCCAGCAGCCCTTTTCAGGACTCTGGAAACACCATATATTTT; CDR3: CASSPFQDSGNTIYF
J: TRBJ1-5; D: -; size: -; V: TRBV6-1; DNA: TGTGCCAGCAGTGAAGCCGGACAAAATCAGCCCCAGCATTTT; CDR3: CASSEAGQNQPQHF
J: TRBJ2-5; D: -; size: few; V: TRBV30; DNA: TGTGCCCGTAGCGGGCAGGGGGCAGAGACCCAGTACTTC; CDR3: CARSGQGAETQYF
J: TRBJ2-7; D: -; size: -; V: TRBV27; DNA: TGTGCCAGCAGGGACCGACCACTGGGAGAGCAGTACTTC; CDR3: CASRDRPLGEQYF
J: TRBJ2-7; D: -; size: few; V: TRBV10-1; DNA: TGCGCCAGCAGTGAGTCGACACAGCTGGGCGAGCAGTACTTC; CDR3: CASSESTQLGEQYF
J: TRBJ2-7; D: TRBD1; size: -; V: TRBV28; DNA: TGTGCCAGCAGTAACCCGGGACAGTCCACTTACGAGCAGTACTTC; CDR3: CASSNPGQSTYEQYF
J: TRBJ1-1; D: -; size: few; V: TRBV3-1; DNA: TGTGCCAGCAGCCAAGATATTAGGGTATGGACTGAAGCTTTCTTT; CDR3: CASSQDIRVWTEAFF
J: TRBJ2-1; D: TRBD2; size: -; V: TRBV29-1; DNA: TGCAGCGTTTCCCCGTCTGTAGCGGGGGCTTACAATGAGCAGTTCTTC; CDR3: CSVSPSVAGAYNEQFF
J: TRBJ1-5; D: -; size: -; V: TRBV12-3/TRBV12-4; DNA: TGTGCCAGCACATCCGCCGGAAGAGAAAATCAGCCCCAGCATTTT; CDR3: CASTSAGRENQPQHF
J: TRBJ1-5; D: -; size: -; V: TRBV19; DNA: TGTGCCAGTAGTATCGATCGGGATCAGCCCCAGCATTTT; CDR3: CASSIDRDQPQHF
J: TRBJ1-6; D: -; size: -; V: TRBV7-6; DNA: TGTGCCAGCAGCTTAGGGGTACAGGGACTTAATAATTCACCCCTCCACTTT; CDR3: CASSLGVQGLNNSPLHF
J: TRBJ1-1; D: -; size: -; V: TRBV20-1; DNA: TGCAGTGCTAGTGCCCATATACTTCGGGACACTGAAGCTTTCTTT; CDR3: CSASAHILRDTEAFF
J: TRBJ2-7; D: TRBD2; size: -; V: TRBV6-4; DNA: TGTGCCAGCAGTGATGCACGTCGGCGGGGGGCAAACTCTTACGAGCAGTACTTC; CDR3: CASSDARRRGANSYEQYF
J: TRBJ1-6; D: -; size: -; V: TRBV6-1; DNA: TGTGCCAGCAAACTCCTGGGGGCTGGACAGAACAATTCACCCCTCCACTTT; CDR3: CASKLLGAGQNNSPLHF
J: TRBJ2-7; D: -; size: -; V: TRBV3-1; DNA: TGTGCCAGCAGCCAAGGATTAGCGTCGTACGAGCAGTACTTC; CDR3: CASSQGLASYEQYF
J: TRBJ2-7; D: TRBD1; size: -; V: TRBV25-1; DNA: TGTGCCAAGACAGACGGACAGGGACCCTACGAGCAGTACTTC; CDR3: CAKTDGQGPYEQYF
J: TRBJ1-4; D: -; size: -; V: TRBV5-5; DNA: TGTGCCAGCAGCACCCGGACAGCAACTAATGAAAAACTGTTTTTT; CDR3: CASSTRTATNEKLFF
J: TRBJ2-1; D: -; size: few; V: TRBV28; DNA: TGTGCCAGCGACCAGGCGGGAAGTCGCGTAGATGAGCAGTTCTTC; CDR3: CASDQAGSRVDEQFF
J: TRBJ2-3; D: TRBD1; size: -; V: TRBV29-1; DNA: TGCAGCGTTGCGGGGGGACAGGGGTCGACAGATACGCAGTATTTT; CDR3: CSVAGGQGSTDTQYF
J: TRBJ1-6; D: -; size: few; V: TRBV20-1; DNA: TGCAGTGCTGGCGGGGTTTCTAATTCACCCCTCCACTTT; CDR3: CSAGGVSNSPLHF
J: TRBJ2-1; D: TRBD1; size: few; V: TRBV20-1; DNA: TGCAGTGCCGCATCCCCGAGACAGGGATTCTTC; CDR3: CSAASPRQGFF
J: TRBJ2-7; D: -; size: -; V: TRBV2; DNA: TGTGCCAGCACCTGGCGTTTGGGGGAGCAGTACTTC; CDR3: CASTWRLGEQYF
J: TRBJ1-1; D: -; size: few; V: TRBV20-1; DNA: TGCAGTGCTCGTAAGGGAGGAGGGACTGAAGCTTTCTTT; CDR3: CSARKGGGTEAFF
J: TRBJ1-1; D: -; size: -; V: TRBV9; DNA: TGTGCCAGCAGCGACGGAGAGGGTGGCTATTCTGAAGCTTTCTTT; CDR3: CASSDGEGGYSEAFF
J: TRBJ2-5; D: TRBD2; size: -; V: TRBV5-6; DNA: TGTGCCAGCAGCTTGCGGCTAGCGGGGGGAACGACCCAGTACTTC; CDR3: CASSLRLAGGTTQYF
J: TRBJ2-5; D: -; size: few; V: TRBV20-1; DNA: TGCAGTGCTCAACTACCCCGCCAAGAGACCCAGTACTTC; CDR3: CSAQLPRQETQYF
J: TRBJ2-3; D: TRBD2; size: few; V: TRBV9; DNA: TGTGCCAGCAGCCCAGACATACTAGCGGGGTCCACAGATACGCAGTATTTT; CDR3: CASSPDILAGSTDTQYF
J: TRBJ2-1; D: -; size: -; V: TRBV3-1; DNA: TGTGCCAGCAGCCAAGTCACGGGAGTCATAAATGAGCAGTTCTTC; CDR3: CASSQVTGVINEQFF
J: TRBJ1-6; D: -; size: few; V: TRBV18; DNA: TGTGCCAGCTCACTACAACCGGGACCTTATAATTCACCCCTCCACTTT; CDR3: CASSLQPGPYNSPLHF
J: TRBJ2-1; D: -; size: -; V: TRBV15; DNA: TGTGCCACCAGCAGAGATTTCCGGATCGGGCAGTTCTTC; CDR3: CATSRDFRIGQFF
J: TRBJ2-1; D: TRBD2; size: many; V: TRBV20-1; DNA: TGCAGTGCTAGGCGGCGGACTAGCGGGTTCCCGGGCGAGCAGTTCTTC; CDR3: CSARRRTSGFPGEQFF
J: TRBJ2-4; D: -; size: -; V: TRBV6-2/TRBV6-3; DNA: TGTGCCAGCAGTTCCTTAATGTGGAACATTCAGTACTTC; CDR3: CASSSLMWNIQYF
J: TRBJ2-3; D: TRBD2; size: few; V: TRBV4-2; DNA: TGTGCCAGCAGCCAAGATCGGGGGGGTAGCACAGATACGCAGTATTTT; CDR3: CASSQDRGGSTDTQYF
J: TRBJ2-1; D: -; size: few; V: TRBV7-2; DNA: TGTGCCAGCAGCTCTCGGGCGGACCCCCCCTACAATGAGCAGTTCTTC; CDR3: CASSSRADPPYNEQFF
J: TRBJ2-3; D: -; size: few; V: TRBV5-1; DNA: TGCGCCAGCAGCTTGGCGCCTACCATCACAGATACGCAGTATTTT; CDR3: CASSLAPTITDTQYF
J: TRBJ2-7; D: TRBD2; size: -; V: TRBV2; DNA: TGTGCCAGCCATGGACTAGCGGTTTACTACGAGCAGTACTTC; CDR3: CASHGLAVYYEQYF
J: TRBJ1-5; D: TRBD1; size: -; V: TRBV7-9; DNA: TGTGCCAGCAGCTTTGGCACAGGGGAGGTCAATCAGCCCCAGCATTTT; CDR3: CASSFGTGEVNQPQHF
J: TRBJ2-1; D: TRBD1; size: few; V: TRBV4-2; DNA: TGTGCCAGCAGCCCAGAGACAGGGGCGTCCTACAATGAGCAGTTCTTC; CDR3: CASSPETGASYNEQFF
J: TRBJ1-5; D: -; size: -; V: TRBV28; DNA: TGTGCCAGCAGTCGCTCTAGAGGGGATCAGCCCCAGCATTTT; CDR3: CASSRSRGDQPQHF
J: TRBJ2-1; D: -; size: -; V: TRBV11-3; DNA: TGTGCCAGCAGCTTAGAAGGAGCCGTGAATGAGCAGTTCTTC; CDR3: CASSLEGAVNEQFF